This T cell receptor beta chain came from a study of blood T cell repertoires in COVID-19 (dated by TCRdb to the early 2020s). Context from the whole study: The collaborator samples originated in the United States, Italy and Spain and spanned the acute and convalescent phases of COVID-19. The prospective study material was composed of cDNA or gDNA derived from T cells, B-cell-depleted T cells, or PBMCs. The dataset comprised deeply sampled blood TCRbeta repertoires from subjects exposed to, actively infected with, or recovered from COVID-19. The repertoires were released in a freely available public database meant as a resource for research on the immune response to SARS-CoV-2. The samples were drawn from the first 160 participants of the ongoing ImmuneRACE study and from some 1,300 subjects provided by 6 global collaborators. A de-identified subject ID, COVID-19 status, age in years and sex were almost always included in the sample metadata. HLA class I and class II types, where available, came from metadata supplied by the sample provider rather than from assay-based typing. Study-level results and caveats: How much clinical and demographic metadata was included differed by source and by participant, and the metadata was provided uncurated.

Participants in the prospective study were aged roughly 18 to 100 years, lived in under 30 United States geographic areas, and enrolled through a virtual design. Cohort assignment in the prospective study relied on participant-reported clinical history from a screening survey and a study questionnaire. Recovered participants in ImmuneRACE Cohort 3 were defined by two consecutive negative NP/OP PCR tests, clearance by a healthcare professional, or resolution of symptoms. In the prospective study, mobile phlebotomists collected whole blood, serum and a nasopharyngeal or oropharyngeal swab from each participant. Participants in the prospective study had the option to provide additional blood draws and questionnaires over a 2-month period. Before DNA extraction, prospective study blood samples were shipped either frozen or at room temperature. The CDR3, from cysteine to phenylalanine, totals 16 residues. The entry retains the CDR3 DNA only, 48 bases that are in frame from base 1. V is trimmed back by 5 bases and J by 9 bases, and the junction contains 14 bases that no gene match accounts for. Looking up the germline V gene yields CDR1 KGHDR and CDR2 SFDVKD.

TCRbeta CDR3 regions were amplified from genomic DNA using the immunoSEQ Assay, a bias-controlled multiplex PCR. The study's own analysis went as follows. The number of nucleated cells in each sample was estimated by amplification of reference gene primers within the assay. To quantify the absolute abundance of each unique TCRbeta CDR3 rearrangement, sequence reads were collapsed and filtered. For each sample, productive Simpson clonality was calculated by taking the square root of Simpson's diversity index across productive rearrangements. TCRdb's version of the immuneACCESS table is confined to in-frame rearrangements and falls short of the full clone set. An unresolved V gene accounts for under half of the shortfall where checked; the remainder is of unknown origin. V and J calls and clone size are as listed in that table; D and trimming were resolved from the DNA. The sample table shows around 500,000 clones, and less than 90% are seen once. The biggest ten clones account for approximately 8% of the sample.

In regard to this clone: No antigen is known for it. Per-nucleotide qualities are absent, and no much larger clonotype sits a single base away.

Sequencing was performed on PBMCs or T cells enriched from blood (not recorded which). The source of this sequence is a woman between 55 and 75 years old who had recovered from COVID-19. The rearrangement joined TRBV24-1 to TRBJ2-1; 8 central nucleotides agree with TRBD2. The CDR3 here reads CATSGGSVAGFGEQFF. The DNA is TGTGCCACCAGTGGAGGGTCGGTAGCGGGGTTCGGTGAGCAGTTCTTC.